Each of the 9 T cell receptor beta chains below was sequenced from the same sample in a study of T cell responses to AZD1222 COVID-19 vaccine. Generated by immunoSEQ multiplex PCR, the TCRdb table keeps only in-frame clones and is missing some. The sample yields about 150,000 clones, 92% seen once. Sequencing was performed on peripheral blood, taken 28 days after the second AZD1222 dose. All receptors come from an adult who received the AZD1222 COVID-19 vaccine.

This chain joins TRBV6-5 and TRBJ2-7, with 10 bases that match TRBD1. Germline values: CDR1 MNHEY, CDR2 SVGAGI. CDR3 size: 14 residues. V dropped 2 bases and J dropped 6; count of bases not matched to a gene: 4. CDR3 DNA sequence: TGTGCCAGCAGTTACGGGACAGGGGTAACCGAGCAGTACTTC. Protein sequence: CASSYGTGVTEQYF.

This clone was detected only once. The DNA of the CDR3 is TGCGCCAGCAGCTTGGGACAGGGGGATGAAGCTTTCTTT. The encoded protein is CASSLGQGDEAFF. V usage is TRBV5-1 and J usage is TRBJ1-1; 9 positions agree with TRBD1. V dropped 0 bases and J dropped 7; count of bases not matched to a gene: 1. Germline V gene data show CDR1 as SGHRS and CDR2 as YFSETQ. The CDR3 totals 13 residues.

V and J are TRBV4-3 and TRBJ1-2; D uncertain. This CDR3 region has 14 residues. From germline, CDR1 is LGHNA and CDR2 YSLEER. The germline V and J ends were trimmed by 7 bases and 5 bases, with 17 bases remaining between them. The CDR3 coding sequence is TGCGCCAGCACTGTGGCAGGCGGGCGTTATGGCTACACCTTC. Amino acid sequence: CASTVAGGRYGYTF.

The gene calls are TRBV30 and TRBJ2-2; 7 positions agree with TRBD2. The V segment lost 3 bases and the J segment 1 base; nucleotides outside the gene matches: 2. CDR3 length: 14 residues. Per germline, CDR1 GTSNPN and CDR2 SVGIG (reference sequence). In DNA, the CDR3 is TGTGCCTGGAGGAGCGGGATGAACACCGGGGAGCTGTTTTTT. Protein sequence: CAWRSGMNTGELFF.

This chain uses TRBV6-6 with TRBJ1-2; unclear D gene. Trimming removed 4 bases at V and 2 bases at J, with 8 bases between. The CDR3 has 13 residues. The germline gives CDR1 MNHNY, CDR2 SVGAGI (reference sequence). The CDR3 region has the DNA TGTGCCAGCAGTTCGTCGGGCAACTATGGCTACACCTTC. Encoded protein: CASSSSGNYGYTF.

The rearrangement links TRBV6-5 to TRBJ1-1, with no clear D. The germline V gene has CDR1 MNHEY and CDR2 SVGAGI. V shed 2 bases and J shed 3 bases, with 13 bases lying between them. This CDR3 is built from 15 residues. The CDR3 nucleotides are TGTGCCAGCAGTTACCACCCTAGGCTGGACACTGAAGCTTTCTTT. The encoded protein is CASSYHPRLDTEAFF.

This clone appeared a single time. The rearrangement joins TRBV4-3 to TRBJ2-1, with TRBD2 identical over 8 bases. Germline V gives CDR1 LGHNA, CDR2 YSLEER. Trimming at V came to 4 bases and at J to 9 bases, leaving 14 bases not matched to a gene. The CDR3 has 16 residues. CDR3 sequence: CASSRNLREGLGEQFF. The CDR3 DNA reads TGCGCCAGCAGCCGAAACCTACGGGAGGGCCTGGGTGAGCAGTTCTTC.

This clone was detected once. In nucleotides, the CDR3 is TGTGCCAGCAGGACAGGGAATAATGAAAAACTGTTTTTT. Translating gives CASRTGNNEKLFF. V is TRBV6-5 and J is TRBJ1-4; 7 bases align to TRBD1. From germline, CDR1 is MNHEY and CDR2 SVGAGI. The length of the CDR3 is 13 residues. The V segment lost 6 bases and the J segment 4 bases; nucleotides outside the gene matches: 2.

This sequence joins TRBV30 and TRBJ1-4; 7 bases map to TRBD1. The V segment lost 5 bases and the J segment 4 bases; nucleotides outside the gene matches: 10. Germline V gene sequence: CDR1 GTSNPN, CDR2 SVGIG (reference sequence). This CDR3 contains 15 residues. The CDR3 region has the DNA TGTGCCTGGCTGCCCAAGGGGGCAGGTAATGAAAAACTGTTTTTT. Translating gives CAWLPKGAGNEKLFF.